The 14 T cell receptor beta chains in this list originate from one sample, sequenced in a study of regulatory and conventional T cells in RAG deficiency. Genomic DNA came from blood conventional CD4+ T cells gated CD25-low CD127-high. The assay was immunoSEQ multiplex PCR, and TCRdb's table has in-frame clones only and misses some. The table includes 45,000 or so clones, approximately 90% detected once. These sequences were also reported in another study, on regulatory T cells. That work states: The primer mix had 52 TRBV and 13 TRBJ primers.

The specimen sequenced was CD4+ effector T cells sorted from blood. The receptors here all came from a human donor in good health.

This clone was recorded only once. The CDR3 bases are TGTGCCAGCAGCTTAGACTCAGGTTTAATCGGGGAGCTGTTTTTT. Protein sequence: CASSLDSGLIGELFF. The rearrangement joins TRBV11-2 to TRBJ2-2; D remains ambiguous. The CDR3 spans 15 residues. Germline CDR1 reads SGHAT; CDR2 reads FQNNGV. Trimming shortened V by 0 bases and J by 7 bases, and 12 bases separated the two germline ends.

The chain combines TRBV27 with TRBJ1-6; 7 nucleotides line up with TRBD1. Trimming at V came to 6 bases and at J to 13 bases, leaving 12 bases not matched to a gene. The CDR3 runs 14 residues. CDR1 MNHEY and CDR2 SMNVEV come from the germline V gene (reference sequence). CDR3 protein: CASRLGTARIPLHF. CDR3 sequence (DNA): TGTGCCAGCAGACTAGGGACAGCCCGCATCCCCCTCCACTTT.

A note on this clone: A read error may account for a junction end that differs from germline. V and J are TRBV4-2 and TRBJ2-1; D possibly corresponds to TRBD2 (6 bases). The CDR3 spans 14 residues. The V gene's germline CDR1 is LGHNA and CDR2 YNFKEQ. The CDR3 nucleotides read TGTGCCAGCAGCCAAGGTTCTGGTGGGGACTCCCGTATCTTC. Amino acids: CASSQGSGGDSRIF.

This chain joins TRBV5-1 and TRBJ1-1; no reliable D call. CDR3 length equals 14 residues. The V end lost 5 bases, the J end lost 2 bases, and 13 bases lay between the germline ends. Germline V gene data show CDR1 as SGHRS and CDR2 as YFSETQ. CDR3 in amino acids: CASRNPGSNTEAFF. Written as DNA, the CDR3 is TGCGCCAGCAGGAATCCGGGATCTAACACTGAAGCTTTCTTT.

This clone was detected once. The genes are TRBV27 and TRBJ2-5; D might be TRBD1 (5 bases). TRBJ2-7 matches the DNA end more closely, so the J call is doubtful. Germline V lookup: CDR1 MNHEY, CDR2 SMNVEV (reference sequence). There are 14 residues in the CDR3. CDR3 nucleotide sequence: TGTGCCAGCAGTTTCCTAGGGGCTCCCGACGAGCAGTACTTC. Translated, it gives CASSFLGAPDEQYF.

The chain carries TRBV10-1 and TRBJ1-1; tentative D call: TRBD1 (5 bases). The CDR3 runs 14 residues. Trimming took 2 bases from V and 0 from J, leaving 7 bases between them. Germline V gene lookup returns CDR1 WNHNN and CDR2 SYGVQD (reference sequence). CDR3 sequence: CASSEDSLNTEAFF. The CDR3 nucleotides are TGCGCCAGCAGTGAGGACAGTCTGAACACTGAAGCTTTCTTT.

The chain recombines TRBV5-1 with TRBJ1-3; D perhaps matches TRBD1 (5 bases). CDR1 is SGHRS, CDR2 YFSETQ, per germline. This CDR3 has 16 amino acids. Deletions cut 4 bases from V and 0 bases from J, with 14 bases between. DNA for the CDR3: TGCGCCAGCAGCCCCGGGACGACAAGCTCTGGAAACACCATATATTTT. Protein product: CASSPGTTSSGNTIYF.

The chain is built from TRBV7-3 and TRBJ2-3, with TRBD1 identical over 11 bases. Germline CDR1 reads SGHTA; CDR2 reads FQGTGA. CDR3 length: 18 amino acids. The V and J ends lost 0 bases and 0 bases, in that order; junction bases with no gene match: 5. This CDR3 is CASSLTGQGAQSTDTQYF. The CDR3 nucleotides read TGTGCCAGCAGCTTAACAGGACAGGGGGCTCAGAGCACAGATACGCAGTATTTT.

V gene TRBV5-4 combines with J gene TRBJ2-1, with 12 nucleotides matching TRBD2. V lost 5 bases to trimming and J lost 5 bases; unmatched junction nucleotides: 8. Germline V gene data show CDR1 as SGHNT and CDR2 as YYREEE (reference sequence). This CDR3 contains 16 residues. The CDR3 spells CASSRSLAGGHNEQFF. The DNA of the CDR3 is TGTGCCAGCAGTCGGAGCCTAGCGGGGGGGCACAATGAGCAGTTCTTC.

The chain combines TRBV11-3 with TRBJ1-1; D is possibly TRBD1 (5 bases). The CDR3 is 14 amino acids. Per the germline V gene, CDR1 is SGHNT and CDR2 is YENEEA. V lost 5 bases, J lost 1 base, and 11 bases lay in between. The CDR3 is CASSIQGQNTEAFF. The CDR3 nucleotides read TGTGCCAGCAGCATCCAGGGCCAGAACACTGAAGCTTTCTTT.

The genes are TRBV6-5 and TRBJ2-1, with 7 bases identical to TRBD2. Trimming at V came to 7 bases and at J to 7 bases, leaving 4 bases not matched to a gene. The CDR3 runs to 12 residues. CDR1 is MNHEY and CDR2 is SVGAGI in the germline V gene. CDR3 nucleotide sequence: TGTGCCAGCACCACGGGGGGAAATGAGCAGTTCTTC. Protein product: CASTTGGNEQFF.

This sequence joins TRBV5-8 and TRBJ1-1; D is possibly TRBD1 (6 bases). This CDR3 is built from 14 residues. Deletions cut 7 bases from V and 1 base from J, with 14 bases between. CDR1 is SGHTS, CDR2 YDEGEE, per germline. The CDR3 nucleotides read TGTGCCAGCTGGACCCGGGGGCGGAACACTGAAGCTTTCTTT. Amino acid sequence: CASWTRGRNTEAFF.

The gene calls are TRBV18 and TRBJ2-3; D may be TRBD2 (7 bases). V gave up 2 bases and J gave up 5 bases, with 14 bases separating them. This CDR3 has 15 amino acids. Per the germline V gene, CDR1 is KGHSH and CDR2 is LQKENI. The chain's CDR3 is CASSPELGGGDTQYF. The CDR3 DNA sequence: TGTGCCAGCTCACCAGAGCTGGGAGGGGGAGATACGCAGTATTTT.

Only one count was recorded for this clone. The chain combines TRBV9 with TRBJ2-3; no firm D call. The CDR3 consists of 15 residues. Germline V gives CDR1 SGDLS, CDR2 YYNGEE. Deletions cut 0 bases from V and 1 base from J, with 9 bases between. The CDR3 nucleotides read TGTGCCAGCAGCGTAGAGGAGCTCCGCACAGATACGCAGTATTTT. Protein product: CASSVEELRTDTQYF. The full variable domain, with the rest looked up from reference TRBV9 and TRBJ2-3, is DSGVTQTPKHLITATGQRVTLRCSPRSGDLSVYWYQQSLDQGLQFLIQYYNGEERAKGNILERFSAQQFPDLHSELNLSSLELGDSALYFCASSVEELRTDTQYFGPGTRLTVL.